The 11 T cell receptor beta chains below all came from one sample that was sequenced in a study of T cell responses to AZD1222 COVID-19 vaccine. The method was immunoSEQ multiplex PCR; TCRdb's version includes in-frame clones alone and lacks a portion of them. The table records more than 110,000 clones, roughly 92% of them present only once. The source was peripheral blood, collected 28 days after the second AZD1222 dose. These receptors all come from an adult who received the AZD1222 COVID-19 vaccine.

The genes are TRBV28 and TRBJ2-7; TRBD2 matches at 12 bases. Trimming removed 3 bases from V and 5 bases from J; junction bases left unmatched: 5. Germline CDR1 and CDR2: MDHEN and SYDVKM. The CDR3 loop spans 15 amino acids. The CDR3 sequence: CASSLLAGGPHEQYF. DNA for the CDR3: TGTGCCAGCAGTTTGCTAGCGGGAGGGCCCCACGAGCAGTACTTC.

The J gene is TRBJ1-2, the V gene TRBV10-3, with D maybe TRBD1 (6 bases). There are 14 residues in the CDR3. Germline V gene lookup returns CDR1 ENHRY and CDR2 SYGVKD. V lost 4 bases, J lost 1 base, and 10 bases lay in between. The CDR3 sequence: CAISGGTINYGYTF. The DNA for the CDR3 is TGTGCCATCAGTGGAGGGACAATTAACTATGGCTACACCTTC.

The CDR3 nucleotides are TGTGCCAGCAGCCTACACGGCGACACCGGGGAGCTGTTTTTT. It codes for CASSLHGDTGELFF. This chain connects TRBV28 to TRBJ2-2; D uncertain. The CDR3 spans 14 residues. The germline V and J ends were trimmed by 6 bases and 3 bases, with 11 bases remaining between them. Germline-derived CDR1 and CDR2 are MDHEN and SYDVKM.

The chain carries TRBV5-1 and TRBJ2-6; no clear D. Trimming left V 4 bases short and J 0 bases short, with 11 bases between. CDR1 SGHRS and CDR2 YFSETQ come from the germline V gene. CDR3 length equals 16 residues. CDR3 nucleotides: TGCGCCAGCAGCCCCCCTATGCCCTCTGGGGCCAACGTCCTGACTTTC. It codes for CASSPPMPSGANVLTF. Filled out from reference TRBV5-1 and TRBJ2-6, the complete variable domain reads KAGVTQTPRYLIKTRGQQVTLSCSPISGHRSVSWYQQTPGQGLQFLFEYFSETQRNKGNFPGRFSGRQFSNSRSEMNVSTLELGDSALYLCASSPPMPSGANVLTFGAGSRLTVL.

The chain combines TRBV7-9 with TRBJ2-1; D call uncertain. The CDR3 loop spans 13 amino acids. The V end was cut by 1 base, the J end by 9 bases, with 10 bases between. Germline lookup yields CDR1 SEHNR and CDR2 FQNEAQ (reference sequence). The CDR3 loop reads CASSLGGSSEQFF. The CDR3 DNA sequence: TGTGCCAGCAGCTTAGGCGGTAGCAGTGAGCAGTTCTTC.

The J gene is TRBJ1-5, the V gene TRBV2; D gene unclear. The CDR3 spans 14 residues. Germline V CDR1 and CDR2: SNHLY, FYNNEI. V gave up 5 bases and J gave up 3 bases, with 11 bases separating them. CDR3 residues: CASSPRVSNQPQHF. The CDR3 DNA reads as TGTGCCAGCAGTCCTCGTGTTTCCAATCAGCCCCAGCATTTT.

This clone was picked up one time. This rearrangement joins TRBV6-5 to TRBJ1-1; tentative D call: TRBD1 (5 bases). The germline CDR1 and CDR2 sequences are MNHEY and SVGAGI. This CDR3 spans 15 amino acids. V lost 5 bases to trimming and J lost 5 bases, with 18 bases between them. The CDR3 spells CASSQSDTGGTEAFF. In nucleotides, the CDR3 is TGTGCCAGCAGTCAATCCGACACGGGGGGAACTGAAGCTTTCTTT.

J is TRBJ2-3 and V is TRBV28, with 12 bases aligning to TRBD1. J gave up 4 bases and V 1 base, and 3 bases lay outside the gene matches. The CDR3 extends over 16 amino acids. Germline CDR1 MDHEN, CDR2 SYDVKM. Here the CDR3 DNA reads TGTGCCAGCAGTTTATCCGGGACAGGGGGCCCAGATACGCAGTATTTT. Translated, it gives CASSLSGTGGPDTQYF.

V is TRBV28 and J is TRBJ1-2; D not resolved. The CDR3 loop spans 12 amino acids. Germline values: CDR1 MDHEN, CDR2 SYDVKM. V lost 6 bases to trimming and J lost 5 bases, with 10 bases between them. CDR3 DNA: TGTGCCAGCAGGCATGGGCCTTATGGCTACACCTTC. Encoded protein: CASRHGPYGYTF.

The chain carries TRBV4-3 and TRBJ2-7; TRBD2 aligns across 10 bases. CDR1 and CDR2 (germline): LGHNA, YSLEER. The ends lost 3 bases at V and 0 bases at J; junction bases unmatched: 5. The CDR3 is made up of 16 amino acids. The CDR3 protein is CASSQELAGSSYEQYF. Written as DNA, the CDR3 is TGCGCCAGCAGCCAGGAACTAGCGGGAAGCTCCTACGAGCAGTACTTC.

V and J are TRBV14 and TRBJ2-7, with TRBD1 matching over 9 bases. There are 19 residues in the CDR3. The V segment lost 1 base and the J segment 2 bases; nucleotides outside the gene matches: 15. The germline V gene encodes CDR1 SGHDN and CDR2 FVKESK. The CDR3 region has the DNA TGTGCCAGCAGCCAAGTTCAGTGGGACAGGGCAGATACCACCTACGAGCAGTACTTC. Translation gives CASSQVQWDRADTTYEQYF.